This T cell receptor beta chain emerged from a study of identical twins. Findings and limits, study-wide: Possibly, invariant MAIT and iNKT cells partly confounded zero-insertion analyses.

TCRdb reprocessed the 5' RACE reads with MiXCR, giving one entry per CDR3 protein. The table lists 400,000 to 550,000 distinct CDR3 sequences, 22% of them singletons. As to this clonotype: The antigen is undetermined.

Germline CDR1 SQVTM, CDR2 ANQGSEA. The CDR3 is made up of 17 amino acids. The germline V and J ends were trimmed by 3 bases and 1 base, with 19 bases remaining between them. These data were also reused for a study on T cells expressing NK-cell markers. As that report states: A range of about 1.0-7.0% of CD8+ T cells consisted of dominant NKG2C+ clonotypes in 5 to 7 donors.

The sample consisted of CD4+ T cells sorted from blood. This receptor was taken from a woman aged 18-29 years in good health. The rearrangement joins TRBV29-1 to TRBJ1-3, with unresolved D. The CDR3, as DNA: TGCAGCGTTGATTTCTCCGAACCTCGCTCTTCTGGAAACACCATATATTTT. Translation: CSVDFSEPRSSGNTIYF.